What follows are 2 T cell receptor beta chains derived from one specimen sequenced in a study of cytomegalovirus exposure and HLA in healthy donors. Sequenced by immunoSEQ multiplex PCR; TCRdb stores in-frame clones only, minus some. Counted here are around 250,000 clones, 90% occurring once; the ten biggest clones make up approximately 3.1%. The sequencing input was PBMCs. Receptor source: a woman younger than 45 in good health and CMV-seronegative.

The chain couples TRBV7-9 to TRBJ2-3, with D uncertain. The CDR3 runs to 16 residues. From germline, CDR1 is SEHNR and CDR2 FQNEAQ (reference sequence). With 1 base removed from V and 2 bases from J, the gap between germline ends came to 13 bases. The CDR3 sequence: CASSLGDNVYTDTQYF. Here the CDR3 DNA reads TGTGCCAGCAGCTTAGGAGACAACGTATACACAGATACGCAGTATTTT.

The chain couples TRBV6-1 to TRBJ2-7; tentatively, D is TRBD1 (6 bases). V shed 6 bases and J shed 7 bases, with 13 bases lying between them. The CDR3 covers 12 residues. Germline loops: CDR1 MNHNS, CDR2 SASEGT. The CDR3 DNA sequence: TGTGCCAGCAGCGACAGGTTTAGTGAGCAGTACTTC. Protein: CASSDRFSEQYF.